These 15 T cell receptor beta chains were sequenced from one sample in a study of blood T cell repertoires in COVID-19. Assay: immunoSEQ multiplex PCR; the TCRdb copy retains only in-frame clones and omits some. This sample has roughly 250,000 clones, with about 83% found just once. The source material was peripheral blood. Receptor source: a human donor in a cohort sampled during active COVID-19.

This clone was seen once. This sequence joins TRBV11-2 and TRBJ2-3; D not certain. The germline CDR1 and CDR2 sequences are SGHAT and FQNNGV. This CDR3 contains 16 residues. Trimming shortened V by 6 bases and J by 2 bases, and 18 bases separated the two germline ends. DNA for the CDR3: TGTGCCAGCAGTTCTCTTAGGCGGCAGACCACAGATACGCAGTATTTT. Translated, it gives CASSSLRRQTTDTQYF.

In DNA, the CDR3 is TGTGCCAGCAGTTTAGAGGGCCCTCTAGGCTACACCTTC. As protein: CASSLEGPLGYTF. This sequence joins TRBV28 and TRBJ1-2; the D is unclear. Germline-derived CDR1 and CDR2 are MDHEN and SYDVKM. The V and J ends lost 2 bases and 8 bases respectively, with 12 bases between them. This CDR3 is built from 13 residues.

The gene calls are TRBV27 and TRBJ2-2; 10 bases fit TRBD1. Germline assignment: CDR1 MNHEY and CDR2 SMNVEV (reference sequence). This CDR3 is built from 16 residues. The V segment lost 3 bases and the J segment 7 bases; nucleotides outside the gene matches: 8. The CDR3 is CASSFPDRGRFGELFF. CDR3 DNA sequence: TGTGCCAGCAGTTTCCCCGACAGGGGGCGCTTCGGGGAGCTGTTTTTT.

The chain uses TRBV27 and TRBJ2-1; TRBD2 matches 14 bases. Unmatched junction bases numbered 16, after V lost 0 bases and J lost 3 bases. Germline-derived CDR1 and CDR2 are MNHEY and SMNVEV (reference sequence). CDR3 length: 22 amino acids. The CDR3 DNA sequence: TGTGCCAGCAGTTTATCTTACAGGGGACCGGGACTAGCGGGAGTCAACTACAATGAGCAGTTCTTC. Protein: CASSLSYRGPGLAGVNYNEQFF.

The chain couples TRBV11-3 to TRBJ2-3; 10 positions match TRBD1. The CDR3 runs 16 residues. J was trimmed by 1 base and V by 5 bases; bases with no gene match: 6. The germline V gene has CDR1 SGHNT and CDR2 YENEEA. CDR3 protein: CASSNRTGGRTDTQYF. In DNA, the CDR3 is TGTGCCAGCAGCAACCGGACAGGGGGACGCACAGATACGCAGTATTTT.

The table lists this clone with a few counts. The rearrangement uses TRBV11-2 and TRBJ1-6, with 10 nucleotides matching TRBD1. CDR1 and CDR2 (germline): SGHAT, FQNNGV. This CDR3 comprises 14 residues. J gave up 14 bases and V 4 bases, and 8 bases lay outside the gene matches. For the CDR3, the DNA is TGTGCCAGCAGCTCGACAGGGGGCGCCGGCACCCTCCACTTT. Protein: CASSSTGGAGTLHF.

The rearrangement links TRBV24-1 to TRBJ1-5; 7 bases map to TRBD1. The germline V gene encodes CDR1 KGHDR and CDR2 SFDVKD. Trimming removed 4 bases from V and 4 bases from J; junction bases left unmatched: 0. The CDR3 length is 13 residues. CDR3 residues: CATSDRGNQPQHF. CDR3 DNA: TGTGCCACCAGTGACAGGGGGAATCAGCCCCAGCATTTT.

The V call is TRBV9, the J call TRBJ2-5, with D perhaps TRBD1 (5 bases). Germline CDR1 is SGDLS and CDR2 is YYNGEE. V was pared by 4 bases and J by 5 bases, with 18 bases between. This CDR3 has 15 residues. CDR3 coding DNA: TGTGCCAGCAGCACCCAAGGGGTTGATGGGGAGACCCAGTACTTC. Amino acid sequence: CASSTQGVDGETQYF.

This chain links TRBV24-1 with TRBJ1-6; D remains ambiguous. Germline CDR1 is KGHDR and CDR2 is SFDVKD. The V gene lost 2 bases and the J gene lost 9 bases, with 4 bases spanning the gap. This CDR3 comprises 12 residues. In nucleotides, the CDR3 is TGTGCCACCAGTGATTCCGGTTCACCCCTCCACTTT. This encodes CATSDSGSPLHF.

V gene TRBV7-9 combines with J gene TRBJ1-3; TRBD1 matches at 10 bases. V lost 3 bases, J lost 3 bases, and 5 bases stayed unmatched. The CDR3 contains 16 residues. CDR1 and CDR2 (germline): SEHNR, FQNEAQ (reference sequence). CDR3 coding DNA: TGTGCCAGCAGCTTTATTGGGACAGGGGTTGGAAACACCATATATTTT. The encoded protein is CASSFIGTGVGNTIYF.

The CDR3 loop is CASSSGGEQFF. CDR3 nucleotide sequence: TGTGCCAGTAGTAGTGGCGGGGAGCAGTTCTTC. The chain links TRBV19 to TRBJ2-1; D is perhaps TRBD2 (5 bases). Deletions cut 4 bases from V and 10 bases from J, with 8 bases between. The CDR3 runs to 11 residues. Germline V lookup: CDR1 LNHDA, CDR2 SQIVND (reference sequence).

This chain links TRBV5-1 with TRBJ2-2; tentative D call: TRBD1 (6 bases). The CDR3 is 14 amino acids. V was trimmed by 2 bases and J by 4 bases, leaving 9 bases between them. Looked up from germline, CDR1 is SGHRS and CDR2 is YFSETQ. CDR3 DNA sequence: TGCGCCAGCAGCTTCGGGACACTCACCGGGGAGCTGTTTTTT. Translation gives CASSFGTLTGELFF.

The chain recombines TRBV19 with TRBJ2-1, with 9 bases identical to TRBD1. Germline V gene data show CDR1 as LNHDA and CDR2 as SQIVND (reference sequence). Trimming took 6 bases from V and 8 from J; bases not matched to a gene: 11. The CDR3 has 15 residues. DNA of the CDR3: TGTGCCAGTAGGAGGGGGACAGGGAGAGGGGATGAGCAGTTCTTC. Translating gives CASRRGTGRGDEQFF.

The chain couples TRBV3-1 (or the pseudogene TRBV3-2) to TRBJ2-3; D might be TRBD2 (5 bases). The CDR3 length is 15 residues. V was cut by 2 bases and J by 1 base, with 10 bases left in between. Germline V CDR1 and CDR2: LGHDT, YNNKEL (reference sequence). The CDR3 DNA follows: TGTGCCAGCAGCCAACGGCTAGCAGGCACAGATACGCAGTATTTT. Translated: CASSQRLAGTDTQYF.

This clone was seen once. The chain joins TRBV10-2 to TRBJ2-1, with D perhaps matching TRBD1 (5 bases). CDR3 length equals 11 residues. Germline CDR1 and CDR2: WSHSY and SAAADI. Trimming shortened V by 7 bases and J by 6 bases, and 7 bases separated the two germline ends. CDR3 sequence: CASTGANEQFF. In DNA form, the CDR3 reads TGCGCCAGCACTGGGGCCAATGAGCAGTTCTTC.